Shown below are 8 T cell receptor beta chains from a single sample sequenced in a study of T cell changes during pregnancy in multiple sclerosis. Sequencing was performed with immunoSEQ multiplex PCR; in TCRdb, only in-frame clones are kept and a portion is missing. Of tens of thousands of clones listed, 80% to 95% were seen once; the top ten hold more than 0.8%. The input for sequencing was peripheral blood, taken in the first trimester of pregnancy. The source is a female donor with multiple sclerosis, enrolled in a pregnancy study.

The chain uses TRBV28 and TRBJ2-5; 10 nucleotides agree with TRBD1. V lost 10 bases and J lost 1; bases outside the gene matches: 12. The CDR3 is 16 amino acids. The germline V gene encodes CDR1 MDHEN and CDR2 SYDVKM. CDR3 residues: CAIEARDRGFQETQYF. CDR3 bases: TGTGCCATAGAGGCCCGGGACAGGGGATTCCAAGAGACCCAGTACTTC.

This sequence joins TRBV6-1 and TRBJ2-7; possible D gene TRBD1, 6 bases. Trimming took 11 bases from V and 6 from J, leaving 20 bases between them. This CDR3 spans 13 amino acids. Germline CDR1 is MNHNS and CDR2 is SASEGT. As DNA, the CDR3 is TGTGCCCTCAGCGTGGCAGGGGAGTCCGAGCAGTACTTC. Amino acids: CALSVAGESEQYF.

In its sample, this clone was seen once. The V and J genes are TRBV7-9 and TRBJ2-7; the D is unclear. This CDR3 has 13 residues. Germline-derived CDR1 and CDR2 are SEHNR and FQNEAQ (reference sequence). V lost 7 bases, J lost 2 bases, and 12 bases lay in between. As DNA, the CDR3 is TGTGCCAGCACCTTGACTGAACCCTACGAGCAGTACTTC. Translation: CASTLTEPYEQYF.

V usage is TRBV4-1 and J usage is TRBJ1-4; D not resolved. The germline V and J ends were trimmed by 0 bases and 8 bases, with 10 bases remaining between them. From germline, CDR1 is MGHRA and CDR2 YSYEKL. This CDR3 is built from 14 residues. CDR3 sequence: CASSQDWATEKLFF. CDR3 sequence (DNA): TGCGCCAGCAGCCAAGATTGGGCCACAGAAAAACTGTTTTTT.

The chain has TRBV9 and TRBJ2-5; a weak D match, TRBD1 (6 bases). V was pared by 3 bases and J by 1 base, with 13 bases between. Germline-derived CDR1 and CDR2 are SGDLS and YYNGEE. CDR3 length: 15 residues. CDR3 DNA sequence: TGTGCCAGCAGCGAGCTGGACAGAGTCCAAGAGACCCAGTACTTC. Protein sequence: CASSELDRVQETQYF. Using reference TRBV9 and TRBJ2-5 for the parts outside the CDR3, the full variable domain is DSGVTQTPKHLITATGQRVTLRCSPRSGDLSVYWYQQSLDQGLQFLIQYYNGEERAKGNILERFSAQQFPDLHSELNLSSLELGDSALYFCASSELDRVQETQYFGPGTRLLVL.

V and J are TRBV19 and TRBJ1-5, with TRBD1 identical over 9 bases. Losses at the gene ends were 3 bases for V and 6 bases for J; bases not matched to a gene: 6. The CDR3 is 15 amino acids. CDR1 and CDR2 (germline): LNHDA, SQIVND (reference sequence). The CDR3 DNA sequence: TGTGCCAGTAGTATGGACGGGACAGGGTCTCAGCCCCAGCATTTT. Translated, it gives CASSMDGTGSQPQHF.

The chain combines TRBV2 with TRBJ2-1, with 8 nucleotides matching TRBD1. This CDR3 comprises 15 residues. V lost 5 bases, J lost 0 bases, and 3 bases stayed unmatched. Germline V lookup: CDR1 SNHLY, CDR2 FYNNEI. The CDR3: CASSRDRSSYNEQFF. DNA for the CDR3: TGTGCCAGCAGTCGGGACAGGAGCTCCTACAATGAGCAGTTCTTC.

V gene TRBV5-8 combines with J gene TRBJ1-2; D is possibly TRBD1 (6 bases). V dropped 3 bases and J dropped 3 bases, with 6 bases sitting between them. Germline CDR1 is SGHTS and CDR2 is YDEGEE. The CDR3 is 12 residues long. The CDR3 DNA sequence: TGTGCCAGCAGCTACAGGGACTATGGCTACACCTTC. Protein product: CASSYRDYGYTF.